This T cell receptor (beta chain) was sequenced for a study of blood T cell repertoires in COVID-19. Study overall: The United States, Italy and Spain were the sources of the acute and convalescent COVID-19 samples. The cDNA or gDNA used as material had been derived from T cells, B-cell-depleted T cells, or PBMCs.

CDR1 is MNHEY and CDR2 is SVGAGI in the germline V gene. Trimming cost V 6 bases and J 5 bases, with 11 bases left between them. The CDR3 runs 13 residues. How the authors handled the data: Estimation of nucleated cell counts was performed using reference gene primer amplification. This table comes from immunoSEQ multiplex PCR, and its TCRdb copy is limited to in-frame clones, with some not included. For V, J and clone size, that table is used; D and trimming come from the DNA. The repertoire has around 100,000 clones, 70% to 90% of them found once; the top ten carry under 3%. The sample was peripheral blood. J is TRBJ2-1 and V is TRBV6-5; D might be TRBD2 (6 bases). The clonotype was recovered from a man aged 45-65 years with active or convalescent COVID-19. This CDR3 reads CASRRLDHNEQFF. The CDR3 nucleotides read TGTGCCAGCAGACGACTAGACCACAATGAGCAGTTCTTC.